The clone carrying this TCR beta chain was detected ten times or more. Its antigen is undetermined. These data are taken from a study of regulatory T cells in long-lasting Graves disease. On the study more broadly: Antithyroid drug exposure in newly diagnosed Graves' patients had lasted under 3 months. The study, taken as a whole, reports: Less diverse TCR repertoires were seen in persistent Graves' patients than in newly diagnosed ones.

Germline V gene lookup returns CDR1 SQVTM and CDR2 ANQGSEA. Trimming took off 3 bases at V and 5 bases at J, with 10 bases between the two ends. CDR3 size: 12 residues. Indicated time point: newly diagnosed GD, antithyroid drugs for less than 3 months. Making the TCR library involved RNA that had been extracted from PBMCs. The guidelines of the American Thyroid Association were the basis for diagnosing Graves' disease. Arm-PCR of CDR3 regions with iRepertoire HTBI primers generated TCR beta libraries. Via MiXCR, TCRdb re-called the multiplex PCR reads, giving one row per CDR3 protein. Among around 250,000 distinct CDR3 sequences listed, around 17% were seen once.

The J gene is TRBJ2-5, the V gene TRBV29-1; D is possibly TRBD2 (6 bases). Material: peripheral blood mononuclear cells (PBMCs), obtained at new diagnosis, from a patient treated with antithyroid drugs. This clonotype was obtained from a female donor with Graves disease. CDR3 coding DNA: TGCAGCGTTGACGCGGGGAGTGAGACCCAGTACTTC. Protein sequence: CSVDAGSETQYF.